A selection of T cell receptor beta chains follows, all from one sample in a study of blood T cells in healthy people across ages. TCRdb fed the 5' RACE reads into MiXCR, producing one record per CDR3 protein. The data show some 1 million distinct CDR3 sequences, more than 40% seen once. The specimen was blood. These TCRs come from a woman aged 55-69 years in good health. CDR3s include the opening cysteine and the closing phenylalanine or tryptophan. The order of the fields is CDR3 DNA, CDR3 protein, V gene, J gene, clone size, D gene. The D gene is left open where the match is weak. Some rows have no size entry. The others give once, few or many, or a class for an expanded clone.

CDR3nt: TGCAGTGCTTCTAGCGGGAGGTCCCTCTACGAGCAGTACTTC
CDR3aa: CSASSGRSLYEQYF
v_gene: TRBV20-1
j_gene: TRBJ2-7
abundance: -
d_gene: TRBD2

CDR3nt: TGTGCCAGCAGAAGTGGCAGAACAGATACGCAGTATTTT
CDR3aa: CASRSGRTDTQYF
v_gene: TRBV6-2/TRBV6-3
j_gene: TRBJ2-3
abundance: few
d_gene: -

CDR3nt: TGCAGTGCTAGACCCCTCGAATGGGAGACCCAGTACTTC
CDR3aa: CSARPLEWETQYF
v_gene: TRBV20-1
j_gene: TRBJ2-5
abundance: -
d_gene: -

CDR3nt: TGTGCCAGCAATCCTTTAACCGGGACAGGGAACACTGAAGCTTTCTTT
CDR3aa: CASNPLTGTGNTEAFF
v_gene: TRBV6-5
j_gene: TRBJ1-1
abundance: few
d_gene: TRBD1

CDR3nt: TGTGCCAGCAAGACTAGCGGGGCCTCCTACGAGCAGTACTTC
CDR3aa: CASKTSGASYEQYF
v_gene: TRBV25-1
j_gene: TRBJ2-7
abundance: -
d_gene: TRBD2

CDR3nt: TGTGCCAGCAGCCAAGTCGGGACCCAGGCGCAGTATTTT
CDR3aa: CASSQVGTQAQYF
v_gene: TRBV14
j_gene: TRBJ2-3
abundance: -
d_gene: -

CDR3nt: TGTGCCAGCAGCTTAGGACAGGGACGGGAAAAACTGTTTTTT
CDR3aa: CASSLGQGREKLFF
v_gene: TRBV12-3/TRBV12-4
j_gene: TRBJ1-4
abundance: many
d_gene: TRBD1

CDR3nt: TGTGCCAGCAGTGATTCGACTAGTGGTTTGGATACGCAGTATTTT
CDR3aa: CASSDSTSGLDTQYF
v_gene: TRBV6-4
j_gene: TRBJ2-3
abundance: few
d_gene: -

CDR3nt: TGTGCCAGCAGTACTAGCGGGAGGCCCTACGAGCAGTACTTC
CDR3aa: CASSTSGRPYEQYF
v_gene: TRBV12-3/TRBV12-4
j_gene: TRBJ2-7
abundance: -
d_gene: TRBD2

CDR3nt: TGTGCCAGTAGTATTCGGGACAGAGACACAGATACGCAGTATTTT
CDR3aa: CASSIRDRDTDTQYF
v_gene: TRBV19
j_gene: TRBJ2-3
abundance: -
d_gene: TRBD1

CDR3nt: TGTGCCATCAGTGAGCCCCAAGGAGGGGCGGGACAAGAGACCCAGTACTTC
CDR3aa: CAISEPQGGAGQETQYF
v_gene: TRBV10-3
j_gene: TRBJ2-5
abundance: -
d_gene: -

CDR3nt: TGTGCCTCTTACTCTCCGGGATTGAATGAAAAACTGTTTTTT
CDR3aa: CASYSPGLNEKLFF
v_gene: TRBV30
j_gene: TRBJ1-4
abundance: few
d_gene: -

CDR3nt: TGTGCCAGCAGCTGGTTGTTGCGGACTGAAGCTTTCTTT
CDR3aa: CASSWLLRTEAFF
v_gene: TRBV7-2
j_gene: TRBJ1-1
abundance: -
d_gene: -

CDR3nt: TGTGCCAGCCACGGGGGGACAGGGGGCTACGAGCAGTACTTC
CDR3aa: CASHGGTGGYEQYF
v_gene: TRBV28
j_gene: TRBJ2-7
abundance: -
d_gene: TRBD1

CDR3nt: TGTGCCAGCGCCAGGAGCGGGAGGGCCCGGGGGAATGAGCAGTACTTC
CDR3aa: CASARSGRARGNEQYF
v_gene: TRBV3-1
j_gene: TRBJ2-5
abundance: -
d_gene: TRBD2

CDR3nt: TGTGCCAGCGGCGGGAGACGCTCCTACGAGCAGTACTTC
CDR3aa: CASGGRRSYEQYF
v_gene: TRBV7-9
j_gene: TRBJ2-7
abundance: -
d_gene: TRBD2

CDR3nt: TGTGCCAGCAGAGGACCTGGCGCTGAAGCTTTCTTT
CDR3aa: CASRGPGAEAFF
v_gene: TRBV6-1
j_gene: TRBJ1-1
abundance: -
d_gene: -

CDR3nt: TGTGCCAGCAGCTTCGGGGGCGGGAGCTCAAATGAGCAGTTCTTC
CDR3aa: CASSFGGGSSNEQFF
v_gene: TRBV7-2
j_gene: TRBJ2-1
abundance: -
d_gene: -

CDR3nt: TGCAGTGCTAGAGATCTGGATCCCCCCACTAACTATGGCTACACCTTC
CDR3aa: CSARDLDPPTNYGYTF
v_gene: TRBV20-1
j_gene: TRBJ1-2
abundance: -
d_gene: -

CDR3nt: TGCAGTGCTAGAGACCCCGGGGGGGCCAATGAGCAGTTCTTC
CDR3aa: CSARDPGGANEQFF
v_gene: TRBV20-1
j_gene: TRBJ2-1
abundance: many
d_gene: TRBD2

CDR3nt: TGTGCCAGCAATACTTTAGCGGGAGTCTCACAATCCTCCTACAATGAGCAGTTCTTC
CDR3aa: CASNTLAGVSQSSYNEQFF
v_gene: TRBV27
j_gene: TRBJ2-1
abundance: -
d_gene: TRBD2

CDR3nt: TGTGCCAGCAGGCTAGCGGAAATGAACACCGGGGAGCTGTTTTTT
CDR3aa: CASRLAEMNTGELFF
v_gene: TRBV2
j_gene: TRBJ2-2
abundance: -
d_gene: TRBD2

CDR3nt: TGCGCCAGCAGCCAAGATGCCCGACAGGCCGTCTATGGCTACACCTTC
CDR3aa: CASSQDARQAVYGYTF
v_gene: TRBV4-1
j_gene: TRBJ1-2
abundance: many
d_gene: -

CDR3nt: TGTGCCAGCAGTGAATCCCGACAGGAGCAGTTCTTC
CDR3aa: CASSESRQEQFF
v_gene: TRBV25-1
j_gene: TRBJ2-1
abundance: -
d_gene: -

CDR3nt: TGTGCCATCAGCCCGACTAGTAAGTCCTACGAGCAGTACTTC
CDR3aa: CAISPTSKSYEQYF
v_gene: TRBV10-3
j_gene: TRBJ2-7
abundance: -
d_gene: -

CDR3nt: TGCGCCAGCAGTACAACTCTAGCGGGAGGGCCAACAGTCCCAGATACGCAGTATTTT
CDR3aa: CASSTTLAGGPTVPDTQYF
v_gene: TRBV5-1
j_gene: TRBJ2-3
abundance: -
d_gene: TRBD2

CDR3nt: TGTGCCAGCAGCCAACTAAAAGCGGGCTCCTACAATGAGCAGTTCTTC
CDR3aa: CASSQLKAGSYNEQFF
v_gene: TRBV4-2
j_gene: TRBJ2-1
abundance: few
d_gene: -

CDR3nt: TGCAGTGCTAGAGTCCGGGGACTAGCGGATTTTTCCCAGTTCTTC
CDR3aa: CSARVRGLADFSQFF
v_gene: TRBV20-1
j_gene: TRBJ2-1
abundance: -
d_gene: TRBD2